Presented here are 31 T cell receptor beta chains from one specimen sequenced in a study of monozygotic twins with cystic fibrosis. Here immunoSEQ multiplex PCR was the method, and the copy in TCRdb shows in-frame clones only, minus some. The sample consists of approximately 23,000 clones, around nine tenths of them appearing once. The material sequenced was blood. The receptor source for this set is a woman in her 30s with cystic fibrosis.

The chain couples TRBV30 to TRBJ2-1; TRBD2 matches at 7 bases. The germline V gene has CDR1 GTSNPN and CDR2 SVGIG (reference sequence). J gave up 3 bases and V 4 bases, and 3 bases lay outside the gene matches. This CDR3 comprises 13 residues. The CDR3 reads CAWTRGDYNEQFF. The DNA for the CDR3 is TGTGCCTGGACACGGGGGGACTACAATGAGCAGTTCTTC.

The chain carries TRBV5-1 and TRBJ2-7; D not certain. The CDR3 loop spans 14 amino acids. Per germline, CDR1 SGHRS and CDR2 YFSETQ. V lost 0 bases to trimming and J lost 4 bases, with 11 bases between them. The CDR3 DNA reads as TGCGCCAGCAGCTTGGCTGCTAGACGATACGAGCAGTACTTC. Its protein is CASSLAARRYEQYF.

The chain is built from TRBV7-9 and TRBJ2-3, with D perhaps matching TRBD2 (5 bases). V dropped 8 bases and J dropped 10 bases, with 13 bases sitting between them. CDR1 is SEHNR and CDR2 is FQNEAQ in the germline V gene (reference sequence). This CDR3 has 11 amino acids. For the CDR3, the DNA is TGTGCCAGCCCGGTCGGAGGAGCGCAGTATTTT. This translates into CASPVGGAQYF. Full variable domain (rest looked up from reference TRBV7-9 and TRBJ2-3): DTGVSQNPRHKITKRGQNVTFRCDPISEHNRLYWYRQTLGQGPEFLTYFQNEAQLEKSRLLSDRFSAERPKGSFSTLEIQRTEQGDSAMYLCASPVGGAQYFGPGTRLTVL.

This chain joins TRBV4-1 and TRBJ1-4; the match to TRBD1 covers 7 bases. The CDR3 length is 15 residues. With V trimmed by 4 bases and J by 8 bases, 10 bases remained unmatched. CDR1 and CDR2 from the germline V gene are MGHRA and YSYEKL. The CDR3 here is CASSRIQGEDEKLFF. The CDR3 nucleotides are TGCGCCAGCAGCCGAATCCAGGGGGAAGACGAAAAACTGTTTTTT.

Here the CDR3 DNA reads TGTGCCAGCAGCCCGATTCTCCGGGACCGAGCCTACGAGCAGTACTTC. This gives the protein CASSPILRDRAYEQYF. The gene calls are TRBV5-6 and TRBJ2-7, with D tentatively TRBD1 or TRBD2 (5 bases each). Germline values: CDR1 SGHDT, CDR2 YYEEEE. This CDR3 contains 16 residues. Trimming stripped 4 bases from V and 2 bases from J, with 19 bases between.

DNA for the CDR3: TGTGCCAGCAGTTACTTCAGCACAGATACGCAGTATTTT. Translation gives CASSYFSTDTQYF. The chain employs TRBV6-5 and TRBJ2-3; D is ambiguous. Germline V gene sequence: CDR1 MNHEY, CDR2 SVGAGI. Trimming took off 1 base at V and 0 bases at J, with 2 bases between the two ends. The CDR3 sequence is 13 residues long.

The chain recombines TRBV7-8 with TRBJ1-5; D remains ambiguous. The CDR3 has 17 amino acids. CDR1 SGHVS and CDR2 FQNEAQ come from the germline V gene. V shed 5 bases and J shed 5 bases, with 22 bases lying between them. In nucleotides, the CDR3 is TGTGCCAGCAGCCCTCGACCTAGTGGCCTGCTCGATCAGCCCCAGCATTTT. Protein product: CASSPRPSGLLDQPQHF.

V is TRBV7-9 and J is TRBJ2-3; D is ambiguous. Per germline, CDR1 SEHNR and CDR2 FQNEAQ (reference sequence). V was trimmed by 2 bases and J by 2 bases, leaving 8 bases between them. The CDR3 has 14 amino acids. The CDR3 sequence: CASSLSSSTDTQYF. The CDR3 DNA sequence: TGTGCCAGCAGCTTATCTAGTTCCACAGATACGCAGTATTTT. The whole variable domain, remainder taken from reference TRBV7-9 and TRBJ2-3, is DTGVSQNPRHKITKRGQNVTFRCDPISEHNRLYWYRQTLGQGPEFLTYFQNEAQLEKSRLLSDRFSAERPKGSFSTLEIQRTEQGDSAMYLCASSLSSSTDTQYFGPGTRLTVL.

V usage is TRBV30 and J usage is TRBJ1-5; perhaps TRBD1 as D (5 bases). This CDR3 is built from 14 residues. The V gene's germline CDR1 is GTSNPN and CDR2 SVGIG (reference sequence). The germline V and J ends were trimmed by 3 bases and 1 base, with 10 bases remaining between them. In nucleotides, the CDR3 is TGTGCCTGGAGCCGTGGGGGGAGCAATCAGCCCCAGCATTTT. Its translation: CAWSRGGSNQPQHF.

This chain links TRBV11-2 with TRBJ2-1; weak D call: TRBD2 (5 bases). Between the trimmed V and J ends, which lost 1 base and 8 bases, there was a span of 21 bases. CDR3 length: 17 amino acids. Germline V gives CDR1 SGHAT, CDR2 FQNNGV. CDR3 in amino acids: CASSLVFPGFGQDEQFF. As DNA, the CDR3 is TGTGCCAGCAGCTTAGTCTTTCCGGGGTTCGGTCAGGATGAGCAGTTCTTC.

The chain's CDR3 is CAISERSYGYTF. For the CDR3, the DNA is TGTGCCATCAGTGAGCGCAGCTATGGCTACACCTTC. The gene calls are TRBV10-3 and TRBJ1-2, with D unclear. This CDR3 is built from 12 residues. Deletions cut 2 bases from V and 4 bases from J, with 5 bases between. CDR1 and CDR2 (germline): ENHRY, SYGVKD.

J is TRBJ2-6 and V is TRBV5-6; a possible D gene is TRBD2 (5 bases). CDR1 is SGHDT and CDR2 is YYEEEE in the germline V gene. The CDR3 length is 16 residues. V was trimmed by 1 base and J by 2 bases, leaving 10 bases between them. For the CDR3, the DNA is TGTGCCAGCAGCTTGATTCGAGGGACTGGGGCCAACGTCCTGACTTTC. As protein: CASSLIRGTGANVLTF.

This sequence joins TRBV5-4 and TRBJ1-2; D gene unclear. The CDR3 totals 15 residues. V was cut by 2 bases and J by 5 bases, with 16 bases left in between. The germline CDR1 and CDR2 sequences are SGHNT and YYREEE (reference sequence). CDR3: CASSFPGSAVYGYTF. As DNA, the CDR3 is TGTGCCAGCAGCTTTCCCGGGTCAGCGGTTTATGGCTACACCTTC.

The chain employs TRBV7-9 and TRBJ2-2; D ambiguous. V dropped 5 bases and J dropped 6 bases, with 13 bases sitting between them. Looked up from germline, CDR1 is SEHNR and CDR2 is FQNEAQ (reference sequence). The CDR3 extends over 14 amino acids. The CDR3 protein is CASSRTNSSGELFF. The CDR3 bases are TGTGCCAGCAGCCGAACTAACTCGTCCGGGGAGCTGTTTTTT.

V usage is TRBV11-2 and J usage is TRBJ1-2, with a tentative D call TRBD1 (6 bases). The CDR3 sequence is 14 residues long. CDR1 and CDR2 (germline): SGHAT, FQNNGV. The germline V and J ends were trimmed by 5 bases and 1 base, with 11 bases remaining between them. The CDR3 DNA follows: TGTGCCAGCAGCATGACAGGAAGTAACTATGGCTACACCTTC. This encodes CASSMTGSNYGYTF.

The chain has TRBV10-3 and TRBJ1-4, with TRBD1 as a possible D gene (6 bases). Germline V gene data show CDR1 as ENHRY and CDR2 as SYGVKD. Trimming cost V 0 bases and J 12 bases, with 11 bases left between them. This CDR3 spans 13 amino acids. The CDR3 loop is CAISESRQAELFF. As DNA, the CDR3 is TGTGCCATCAGTGAGTCGAGACAGGCCGAACTGTTTTTT.

This clone was observed a single time. The chain employs TRBV14 and TRBJ1-2; maybe TRBD1 (6 bases). Germline V gene sequence: CDR1 SGHDN, CDR2 FVKESK. This CDR3 is built from 16 residues. Trimming pared 0 bases from V and 6 bases from J, leaving 17 bases between. The DNA of the CDR3 is TGTGCCAGCAGCCAAGAATCCTGGGGGCAGGGTGATGGCTACACCTTC. Translated, it gives CASSQESWGQGDGYTF.

The chain uses TRBV7-9 and TRBJ1-2; a possible D gene is TRBD1 (5 bases). Germline-derived CDR1 and CDR2 are SEHNR and FQNEAQ (reference sequence). V lost 4 bases to trimming and J lost 5 bases, with 11 bases between them. This CDR3 spans 13 amino acids. This CDR3 is CASSSDTVYGYTF. Written as DNA, the CDR3 is TGTGCCAGCAGCTCGGACACCGTTTATGGCTACACCTTC.

The gene calls are TRBV2 and TRBJ2-2; 9 bases are shared with TRBD1. Germline lookup yields CDR1 SNHLY and CDR2 FYNNEI. The CDR3 length is 15 residues. Trimming took 4 bases from V and 3 from J; bases not matched to a gene: 3. CDR3 in DNA: TGTGCCAGCAGTGGTCGGACAGGGGACACCGGGGAGCTGTTTTTT. Amino acid sequence: CASSGRTGDTGELFF.

The chain is built from TRBV14 and TRBJ2-3; D is undetermined. The CDR3 is 14 residues long. The V end was cut by 2 bases, the J end by 3 bases, with 9 bases between. Looked up from germline, CDR1 is SGHDN and CDR2 is FVKESK. The CDR3: CASSQWMATDTQYF. In nucleotides, the CDR3 is TGTGCCAGCAGCCAATGGATGGCGACAGATACGCAGTATTTT.

This chain connects TRBV29-1 to TRBJ1-2; D ambiguous. CDR3 length: 13 residues. CDR1 SQVTM and CDR2 ANQGSEA come from the germline V gene. This CDR3 reads CSHRTGQGGGYTF. The CDR3 DNA reads TGCAGTCATAGGACGGGTCAAGGCGGTGGCTACACCTTC.

This clone was observed once. The chain has TRBV27 and TRBJ2-1; TRBD2 agrees at 13 bases. This CDR3 contains 17 residues. V was clipped by 3 bases and J by 7 bases; unmatched bases: 9. In germline, CDR1 is MNHEY, CDR2 SMNVEV (reference sequence). The CDR3 DNA follows: TGTGCCAGCAGTTTTTTAACTAGCGGGGGGGCGGGTAATGAGCAGTTCTTC. Its protein product is CASSFLTSGGAGNEQFF.

In this sample, this clone turned up once. This sequence joins TRBV27 and TRBJ2-7; possibly TRBD1 for D (5 bases). The CDR3 totals 13 residues. Trimming left V 6 bases short and J 12 bases short, with 21 bases between. CDR1 and CDR2 from the germline V gene are MNHEY and SMNVEV (reference sequence). The DNA of the CDR3 is TGTGCCAGCAGCCCCGCAGACAGTCCGGGTCGGTACTTC. Amino acid sequence: CASSPADSPGRYF.

This chain connects TRBV11-2 to TRBJ1-1; D is unclear. Germline-derived CDR1 and CDR2 are SGHAT and FQNNGV. V was cut by 4 bases and J by 10 bases, with 13 bases left in between. The CDR3 runs to 12 residues. Written as DNA, the CDR3 is TGTGCCAGCAGCTCAACCTACCAAGGAGCTTTCTTT. Amino acids: CASSSTYQGAFF.

The J gene is TRBJ1-1, the V gene TRBV7-6; 7 bases align to TRBD1. The length of the CDR3 is 14 residues. Germline V gives CDR1 SGHVS, CDR2 FNYEAQ. The ends lost 5 bases at V and 2 bases at J; junction bases unmatched: 5. CDR3 region: CASSARQGNTEAFF. For the CDR3, the DNA is TGTGCCAGCAGCGCCAGACAGGGCAACACTGAAGCTTTCTTT.

The rearrangement links TRBV18 to TRBJ1-1, with 12 bases aligning to TRBD1. This CDR3 is built from 17 residues. The V segment lost 0 bases and the J segment 1 base; nucleotides outside the gene matches: 3. Germline-derived CDR1 and CDR2 are KGHSH and LQKENI. CDR3 DNA: TGTGCCAGCTCACCACCGGGACAGGGGGCTGCGAACACTGAAGCTTTCTTT. Protein sequence: CASSPPGQGAANTEAFF.

The chain carries TRBV11-2 and TRBJ1-4; perhaps TRBD1 as D (6 bases). Germline loops: CDR1 SGHAT, CDR2 FQNNGV. V was trimmed by 5 bases and J by 8 bases, leaving 18 bases between them. The CDR3 length is 15 residues. CDR3 in DNA: TGTGCCAGCAGCGCTAAGGGGGGCTGGAGGGAAAAACTGTTTTTT. Translation: CASSAKGGWREKLFF.

V gene TRBV5-4 combines with J gene TRBJ2-6; D remains unclear. This CDR3 has 15 residues. V gave up 0 bases and J gave up 0 bases, with 4 bases separating them. Per the germline V gene, CDR1 is SGHNT and CDR2 is YYREEE (reference sequence). The CDR3 region is CASSLEGSGANVLTF. In nucleotides, the CDR3 is TGTGCCAGCAGCTTGGAGGGCTCTGGGGCCAACGTCCTGACTTTC.

CDR3 residues: CASSRSGGLNEQFF. The CDR3 nucleotides read TGTGCCAGCAGTCGGAGCGGGGGTCTAAATGAGCAGTTCTTC. The chain couples TRBV27 to TRBJ2-1, with TRBD2 matching 8 bases. Germline trimming cut 5 bases from V and 7 bases from J; bases unmatched to any gene: 7. Per germline, CDR1 MNHEY and CDR2 SMNVEV (reference sequence). This CDR3 spans 14 amino acids.

The chain recombines TRBV7-8 with TRBJ1-1; 7 positions match TRBD1. J was trimmed by 3 bases and V by 0 bases; bases with no gene match: 10. Germline V gene data show CDR1 as SGHVS and CDR2 as FQNEAQ. There are 17 residues in the CDR3. CDR3 nucleotides: TGTGCCAGCAGCTTAGCCCTACGACAGGGCTGGGACACTGAAGCTTTCTTT. This translates into CASSLALRQGWDTEAFF.

The rearrangement links TRBV6-4 to TRBJ1-5; 7 nucleotides match TRBD1. CDR3 length: 13 residues. The germline V gene has CDR1 MRHNA and CDR2 SNTAGT. After removal of 4 bases from V and 6 bases from J, the junction contained 3 bases not matched to a gene. The CDR3 nucleotides read TGTGCCAGCAGTGGGACAGGTACTCAGCCCCAGCATTTT. Protein sequence: CASSGTGTQPQHF.